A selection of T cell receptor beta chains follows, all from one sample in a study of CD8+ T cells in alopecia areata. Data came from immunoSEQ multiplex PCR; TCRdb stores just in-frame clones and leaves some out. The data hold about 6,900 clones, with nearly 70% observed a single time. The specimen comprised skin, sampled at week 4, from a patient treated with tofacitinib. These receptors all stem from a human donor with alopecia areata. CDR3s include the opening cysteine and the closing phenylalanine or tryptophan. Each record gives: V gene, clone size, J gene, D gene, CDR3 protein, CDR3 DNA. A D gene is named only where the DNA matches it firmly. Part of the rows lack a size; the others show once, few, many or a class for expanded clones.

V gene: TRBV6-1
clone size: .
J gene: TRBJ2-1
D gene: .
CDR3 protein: CATGGGPYNEQFF
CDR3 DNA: TGTGCCACCGGCGGGGGCCCCTACAATGAGCAGTTCTTC

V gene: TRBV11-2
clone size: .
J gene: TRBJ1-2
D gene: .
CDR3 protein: CASNNEQPPGTF
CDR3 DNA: TGTGCCAGCAACAACGAACAGCCACCGGGCACCTTC

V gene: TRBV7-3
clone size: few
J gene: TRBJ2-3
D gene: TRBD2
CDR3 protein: CASSIGAGGPRDTQYF
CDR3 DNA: TGTGCCAGCAGCATAGGAGCGGGAGGGCCGAGAGATACGCAGTATTTT

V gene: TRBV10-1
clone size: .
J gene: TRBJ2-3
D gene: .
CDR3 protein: CASRGQGDTQYF
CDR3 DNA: TGCGCCAGCAGGGGCCAGGGGGATACGCAGTATTTT

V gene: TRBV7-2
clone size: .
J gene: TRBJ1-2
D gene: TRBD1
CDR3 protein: CASSSAPGQGAGGYTF
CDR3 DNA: TGTGCCAGCAGCTCCGCGCCTGGACAGGGGGCAGGAGGCTACACCTTC

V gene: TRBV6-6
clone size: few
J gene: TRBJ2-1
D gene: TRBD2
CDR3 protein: CASSQLAGGPHEQFF
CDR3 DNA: TGTGCCAGCAGCCAACTAGCGGGAGGGCCCCATGAGCAGTTCTTC

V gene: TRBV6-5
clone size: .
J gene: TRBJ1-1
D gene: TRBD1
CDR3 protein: CASRLTGAGNTEAFF
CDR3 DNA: TGTGCCAGCAGACTGACAGGGGCTGGGAACACTGAAGCTTTCTTT

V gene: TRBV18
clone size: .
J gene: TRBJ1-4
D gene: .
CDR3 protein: CASSPRQASTNEKLFF
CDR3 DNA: TGTGCCAGCTCACCGCGACAGGCGTCAACTAATGAAAAACTGTTTTTT

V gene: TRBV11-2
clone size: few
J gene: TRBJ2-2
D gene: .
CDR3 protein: CASSPFGRGRGELFF
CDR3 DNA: TGTGCCAGCAGCCCTTTCGGCAGGGGTCGCGGGGAGCTGTTTTTT

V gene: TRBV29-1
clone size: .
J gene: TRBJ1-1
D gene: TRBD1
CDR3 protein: CSFRGRWATEAFF
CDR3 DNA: TGCAGCTTTAGGGGGCGATGGGCCACTGAAGCTTTCTTT

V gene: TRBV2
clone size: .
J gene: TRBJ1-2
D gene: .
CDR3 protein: CASSEGKGENGYTF
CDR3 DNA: TGTGCCAGCAGTGAAGGGAAGGGGGAGAATGGCTACACCTTC

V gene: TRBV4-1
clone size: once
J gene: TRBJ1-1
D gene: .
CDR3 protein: CASSQVNMGLLDTEAFF
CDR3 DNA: TGCGCCAGCAGCCAGGTAAATATGGGACTCCTGGACACTGAAGCTTTCTTT

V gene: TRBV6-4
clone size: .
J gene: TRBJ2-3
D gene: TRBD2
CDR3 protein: CASSEVSGGADTQYF
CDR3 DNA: TGTGCCAGCAGTGAAGTTAGCGGGGGGGCAGATACGCAGTATTTT

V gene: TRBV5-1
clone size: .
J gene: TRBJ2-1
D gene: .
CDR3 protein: CASSFLSYEQFF
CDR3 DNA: TGCGCCAGCAGCTTCCTGTCGTATGAGCAGTTCTTC

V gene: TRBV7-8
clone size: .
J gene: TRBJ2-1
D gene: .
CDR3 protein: CASSLGLAVKTYNEQFF
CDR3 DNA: TGTGCCAGCAGCTTAGGTTTGGCGGTGAAAACTTACAATGAGCAGTTCTTC

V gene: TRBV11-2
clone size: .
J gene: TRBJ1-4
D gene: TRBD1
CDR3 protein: CASRQGARDEKLFF
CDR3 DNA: TGTGCCAGCAGACAGGGGGCGAGAGATGAAAAACTGTTTTTT

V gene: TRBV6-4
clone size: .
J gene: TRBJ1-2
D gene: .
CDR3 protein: CASSEGDGGRGGYTF
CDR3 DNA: TGTGCCAGCAGTGAGGGGGACGGGGGGCGAGGTGGCTACACCTTC

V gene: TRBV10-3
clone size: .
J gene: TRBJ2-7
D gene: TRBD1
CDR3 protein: CAISLTGGPYEQYF
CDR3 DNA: TGTGCCATCAGCCTGACAGGGGGCCCCTACGAGCAGTACTTC

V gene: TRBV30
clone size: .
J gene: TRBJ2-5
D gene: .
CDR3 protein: CAWSVHLGGGPQETQYF
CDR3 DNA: TGTGCCTGGAGTGTACATTTAGGGGGAGGTCCCCAAGAGACCCAGTACTTC

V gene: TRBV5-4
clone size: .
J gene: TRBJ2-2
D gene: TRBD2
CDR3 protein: CASSSRGGRNTGELFF
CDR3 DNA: TGTGCCAGCAGCTCGCGCGGGGGTAGAAACACCGGGGAGCTGTTTTTT

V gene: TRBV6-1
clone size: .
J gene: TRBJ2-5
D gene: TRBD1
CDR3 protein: CASTRDREETQYF
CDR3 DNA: TGTGCCAGCACCCGGGACAGGGAAGAGACCCAGTACTTC

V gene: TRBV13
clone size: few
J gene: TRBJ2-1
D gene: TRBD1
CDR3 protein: CASSSGQGNEQFF
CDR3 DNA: TGTGCCAGCAGCTCCGGACAGGGCAATGAGCAGTTCTTC

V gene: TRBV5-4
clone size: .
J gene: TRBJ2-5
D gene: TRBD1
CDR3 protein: CASSLVGQGVSETQYF
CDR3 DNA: TGTGCCAGCAGCCTGGTGGGACAGGGGGTTTCAGAGACCCAGTACTTC

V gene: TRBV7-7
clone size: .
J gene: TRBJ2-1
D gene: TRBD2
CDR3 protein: CASSFSGSYNEQFF
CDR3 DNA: TGTGCTAGCAGCTTTAGCGGGAGTTACAATGAGCAGTTCTTC

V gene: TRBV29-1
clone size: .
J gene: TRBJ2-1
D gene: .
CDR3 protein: CSVDRQNEQFF
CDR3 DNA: TGCAGCGTTGATCGCCAAAATGAGCAGTTCTTC

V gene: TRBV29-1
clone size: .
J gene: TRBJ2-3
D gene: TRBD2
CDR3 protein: CSVAQPGLGTDTQYF
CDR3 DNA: TGCAGCGTTGCACAGCCGGGACTAGGTACAGATACGCAGTATTTT